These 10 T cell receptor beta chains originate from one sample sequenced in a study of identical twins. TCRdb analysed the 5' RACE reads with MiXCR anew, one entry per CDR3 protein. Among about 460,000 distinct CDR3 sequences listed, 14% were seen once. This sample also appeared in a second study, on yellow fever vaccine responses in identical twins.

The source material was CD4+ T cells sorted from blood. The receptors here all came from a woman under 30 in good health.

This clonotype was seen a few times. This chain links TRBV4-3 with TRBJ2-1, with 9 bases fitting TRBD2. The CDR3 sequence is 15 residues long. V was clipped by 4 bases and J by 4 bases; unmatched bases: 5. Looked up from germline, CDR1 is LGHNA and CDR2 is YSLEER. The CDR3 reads CASSRAGGTYNEQFF. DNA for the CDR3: TGCGCCAGCAGCCGGGCGGGAGGGACTTACAATGAGCAGTTCTTC.

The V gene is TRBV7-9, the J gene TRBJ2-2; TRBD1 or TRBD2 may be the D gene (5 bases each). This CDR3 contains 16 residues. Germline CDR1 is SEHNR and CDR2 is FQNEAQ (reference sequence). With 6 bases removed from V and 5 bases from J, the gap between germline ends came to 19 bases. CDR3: CASSPKFGAETGELFF. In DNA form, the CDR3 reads TGTGCCAGCAGTCCAAAATTCGGGGCCGAGACCGGGGAGCTGTTTTTT.

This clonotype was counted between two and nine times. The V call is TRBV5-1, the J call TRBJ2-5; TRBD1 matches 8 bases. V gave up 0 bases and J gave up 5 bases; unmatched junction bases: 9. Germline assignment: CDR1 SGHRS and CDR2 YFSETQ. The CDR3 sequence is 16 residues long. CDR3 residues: CASSLGQGAPRETQYF. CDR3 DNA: TGCGCCAGCAGCTTGGGCCAGGGGGCTCCTCGGGAGACCCAGTACTTC. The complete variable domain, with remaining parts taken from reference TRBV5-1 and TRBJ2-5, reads KAGVTQTPRYLIKTRGQQVTLSCSPISGHRSVSWYQQTPGQGLQFLFEYFSETQRNKGNFPGRFSGRQFSNSRSEMNVSTLELGDSALYLCASSLGQGAPRETQYFGPGTRLLVL.

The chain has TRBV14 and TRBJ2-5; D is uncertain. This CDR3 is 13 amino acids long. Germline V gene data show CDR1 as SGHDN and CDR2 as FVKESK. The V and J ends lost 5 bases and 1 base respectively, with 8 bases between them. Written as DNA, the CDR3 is TGTGCCAGCAGCTGGGCAGCCCAAGAGACCCAGTACTTC. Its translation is CASSWAAQETQYF.

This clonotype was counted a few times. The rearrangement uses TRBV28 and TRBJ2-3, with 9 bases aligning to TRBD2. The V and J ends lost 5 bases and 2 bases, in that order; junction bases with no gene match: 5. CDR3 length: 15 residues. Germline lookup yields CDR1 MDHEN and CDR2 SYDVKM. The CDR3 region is CASSTSGFHTDTQYF. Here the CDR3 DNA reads TGTGCCAGCAGTACTAGCGGGTTCCACACAGATACGCAGTATTTT.

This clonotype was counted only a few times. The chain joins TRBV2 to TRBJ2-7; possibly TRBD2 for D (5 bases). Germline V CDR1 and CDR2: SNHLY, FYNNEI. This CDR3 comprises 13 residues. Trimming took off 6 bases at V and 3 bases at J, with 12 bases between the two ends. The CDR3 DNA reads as TGTGCCAGCAGCCCCGCGGGCAGCTACGAGCAGTACTTC. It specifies CASSPAGSYEQYF.

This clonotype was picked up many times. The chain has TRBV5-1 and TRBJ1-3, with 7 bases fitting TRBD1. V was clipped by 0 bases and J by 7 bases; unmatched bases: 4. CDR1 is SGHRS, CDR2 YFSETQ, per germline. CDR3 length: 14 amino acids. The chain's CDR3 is CASSLEQGSNTIYF. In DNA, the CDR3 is TGCGCCAGCAGCTTGGAACAGGGGAGTAACACCATATATTTT.

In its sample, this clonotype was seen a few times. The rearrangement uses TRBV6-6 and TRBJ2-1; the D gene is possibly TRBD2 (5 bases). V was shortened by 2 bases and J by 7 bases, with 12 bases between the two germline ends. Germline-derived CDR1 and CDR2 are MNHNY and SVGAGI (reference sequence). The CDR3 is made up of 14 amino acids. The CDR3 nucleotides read TGTGCCAGCAGTTACGGACTTTCTCGGAATGAGCAGTTCTTC. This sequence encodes CASSYGLSRNEQFF.

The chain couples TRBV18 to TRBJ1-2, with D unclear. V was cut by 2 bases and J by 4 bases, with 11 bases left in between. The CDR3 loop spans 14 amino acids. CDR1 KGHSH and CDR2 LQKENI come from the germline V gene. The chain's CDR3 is CASSPLGMAYGYTF. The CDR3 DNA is TGTGCCAGCTCACCATTGGGGATGGCCTATGGCTACACCTTC.

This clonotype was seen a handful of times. The CDR3 nucleotides read TGTGCCAGCAGTTACTGGGGGAAGACACCGGTAAGCTCCTACGAGCAGTACTTC. This gives the protein CASSYWGKTPVSSYEQYF. This chain uses TRBV6-2 or TRBV6-3 with TRBJ2-7; D is perhaps TRBD1 or TRBD2 (5 bases each). V was trimmed by 1 base and J by 0 bases, leaving 19 bases between them. CDR3 length: 18 amino acids. Looked up from germline, CDR1 is MNHEY and CDR2 is SVGEGT.